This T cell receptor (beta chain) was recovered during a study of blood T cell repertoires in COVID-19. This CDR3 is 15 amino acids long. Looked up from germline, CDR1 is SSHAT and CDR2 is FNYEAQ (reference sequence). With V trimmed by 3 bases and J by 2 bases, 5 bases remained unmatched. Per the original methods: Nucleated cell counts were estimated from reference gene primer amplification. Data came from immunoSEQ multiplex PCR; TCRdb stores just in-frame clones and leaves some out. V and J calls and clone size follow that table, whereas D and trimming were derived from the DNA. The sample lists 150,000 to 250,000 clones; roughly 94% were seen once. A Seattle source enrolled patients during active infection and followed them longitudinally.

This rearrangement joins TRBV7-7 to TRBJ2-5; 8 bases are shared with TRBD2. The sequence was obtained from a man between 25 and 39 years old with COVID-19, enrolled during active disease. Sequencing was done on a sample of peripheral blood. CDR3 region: CASSFGSGGQETQYF. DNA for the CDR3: TGTGCCAGCAGCTTTGGCAGCGGGGGACAAGAGACCCAGTACTTC.